Described below is a single T cell receptor (beta chain) sequence and its context. The data belong to a study of T cell changes during pregnancy in multiple sclerosis. Germline lookup yields CDR1 LNHDA and CDR2 SQIVND (reference sequence). This CDR3 has 12 residues. V was trimmed by 8 bases and J by 7 bases, leaving 12 bases between them. Libraries were prepared by immunoSEQ multiplex PCR; TCRdb keeps only in-frame clonotypes and omits some of them. The data contain 30,000 to 35,000 clones, just over 90% of them singletons. The sequence was obtained from a female donor with multiple sclerosis, enrolled in a pregnancy study. The material sequenced was CD8+ T cells from peripheral blood mononuclear cells, taken in the first trimester of pregnancy. This chain uses TRBV19 with TRBJ1-5; maybe TRBD1 (6 bases). The CDR3 protein is CASAQGWQPQHF. CDR3 in DNA: TGTGCCAGTGCCCAGGGGTGGCAGCCCCAGCATTTT.